This T cell receptor (beta chain) was sequenced for a study of spatial heterogeneity in lung cancer. Across the study: TCR transcript counts in tumor regions correlated strongly with a T cell module score from matched bulk RNA-seq. Overall study findings and caveats: Tumoral mutation counts were tracked by counts of expanded intratumoral alpha and beta TCRs. Ubiquitous expanded TCR counts tracked ubiquitous nonsynonymous mutations, and regional counts tracked regional ones.

As concerns this clonotype: Its antigen remains unknown. A much bigger clone sits one base away, suggesting this may be a read error.

Via MiXCR, TCRdb re-called the 5' RACE reads, giving one row per CDR3 protein. The sample has approximately 6,600 distinct CDR3 sequences, approximately 1.2% seen once. Time point indicated: sample taken at primary tumor resection. Samples were donated by 72 untreated early-stage non-small cell lung cancer patients. Whole RNA from tumor, nontumor lung or frozen PBMC was sequenced unsorted. The TCR sequence derives from a male donor with early-stage non-small cell lung cancer. Specimen: lung tumor tissue, collected at surgery.

The CDR3 DNA reads as TGTGCCAGCAGTCTACTCGGACGGCGTGGTTCACCCCTCCACTTT. Amino acid sequence: CASSLLGRRGSPLHF. V usage is TRBV12-3 or TRBV12-4 and J usage is TRBJ1-6; no definite D call. The CDR3 consists of 15 residues. The V and J ends lost 5 bases and 9 bases respectively, with 17 bases between them.